Below are 15 T cell receptor beta chains sequenced from a single sample in a study of cytomegalovirus exposure and HLA in healthy donors. Assay used: immunoSEQ multiplex PCR; TCRdb lists only in-frame clones, some missing. The sample consists of some 190,000 clones, 86% of them appearing once. Sequencing used PBMCs. The receptors were gathered from a young man in good health and CMV-seropositive.

This chain uses TRBV19 with TRBJ1-2; 7 nucleotides agree with TRBD1. Germline CDR1 and CDR2: LNHDA and SQIVND (reference sequence). V was pared by 1 base and J by 3 bases, with 8 bases of the junction left unmatched. The CDR3 extends over 16 amino acids. The CDR3: CASSIVPGQLHYGYTF. CDR3 coding DNA: TGTGCCAGTAGTATAGTCCCGGGACAGCTCCACTATGGCTACACCTTC.

The CDR3 nucleotides are TGTGCCAGCAGCATGCGTTATAGCAATCAGCCCCAGCATTTT. Translated, it gives CASSMRYSNQPQHF. The V call is TRBV13, the J call TRBJ1-5; D is ambiguous. The CDR3 has 14 residues. Germline V gene data show CDR1 as PRHDT and CDR2 as FYEKMQ (reference sequence). The germline V and J ends were trimmed by 5 bases and 0 bases, with 8 bases remaining between them.

The chain links TRBV6-6 to TRBJ1-2; 7 positions agree with TRBD1. After removal of 7 bases from V and 4 bases from J, the junction contained 9 bases not matched to a gene. CDR3 length: 14 amino acids. Germline V gene data show CDR1 as MNHNY and CDR2 as SVGAGI (reference sequence). CDR3 protein: CASTSPRTGYGYTF. The CDR3 DNA follows: TGTGCCAGCACCAGTCCCAGGACAGGCTATGGCTACACCTTC.

The V gene is TRBV3-2, the J gene TRBJ2-2; the table's D call TRBD2 went unverified against the DNA. TRBV3-2 is tagged as a pseudogene. The CDR3 totals 9 residues. The CDR3: CASTGELFF. The CDR3 DNA is TGTGCCAGCACTGGGGAGCTGTTTTTT.

The chain links TRBV4-1 to TRBJ2-7; 7 bases match TRBD2. This CDR3 region has 17 residues. V was pared by 0 bases and J by 2 bases, with 10 bases of the junction left unmatched. The germline CDR1 and CDR2 sequences are MGHRA and YSYEKL. For the CDR3, the DNA is TGCGCCAGCAGCCAAGAGTCCCTAGCGGCTATGGCCTACGAGCAGTACTTC. It translates to CASSQESLAAMAYEQYF.

The genes are TRBV10-3 and TRBJ2-3; TRBD2 aligns across 8 bases. J gave up 1 base and V 6 bases, and 3 bases lay outside the gene matches. This CDR3 spans 14 amino acids. Germline loops: CDR1 ENHRY, CDR2 SYGVKD. The CDR3 spells CAISPAGGTDTQYF. The CDR3 coding sequence is TGTGCCATCAGCCCAGCGGGAGGCACAGATACGCAGTATTTT.

CDR3 in DNA: TGTGCCACCAGCAGTCCCGACGAAGGTGCGCAGTACTTC. Its translation is CATSSPDEGAQYF. V and J are TRBV15 and TRBJ2-7; D not resolved. This CDR3 has 13 amino acids. Germline-derived CDR1 and CDR2 are LNHNV and YYDKDF (reference sequence). The V and J ends lost 3 bases and 9 bases respectively, with 15 bases between them. Full variable domain (remainder filled in from reference TRBV15 and TRBJ2-7): DAMVIQNPRYQVTQFGKPVTLSCSQTLNHNVMYWYQQKSSQAPKLLFHYYDKDFNNEADTPDNFQSRRPNTSFCFLDIRSPGLGDTAMYLCATSSPDEGAQYFGPGTRLTVT.

This clone has more than one count but fewer than ten. The chain employs TRBV28 and TRBJ1-5; perhaps TRBD1 as D (6 bases). Germline V gene data show CDR1 as MDHEN and CDR2 as SYDVKM. The CDR3 has 15 residues. The V gene lost 7 bases and the J gene lost 2 bases, with 15 bases spanning the gap. The CDR3 DNA reads as TGTGCCAGCACCCTCGGGGGCTTGGGCAATCAGCCCCAGCATTTT. Translating it yields CASTLGGLGNQPQHF.

The V call is TRBV6-1, the J call TRBJ1-1, with unresolved D. The ends were cut back, 11 bases at V and 5 bases at J, with 12 bases in the middle. The CDR3 has 11 amino acids. CDR1 is MNHNS and CDR2 is SASEGT in the germline V gene. The CDR3 DNA sequence: TGTGCCCAAAGGTTCGGGACTGAAGCTTTCTTT. Translated: CAQRFGTEAFF.

This clone was observed a single time. CDR3 DNA: TGTGCCAGCAGCCAACTACAGGGTTCAGCTTTCTTT. Its protein is CASSQLQGSAFF. V and J are TRBV27 and TRBJ1-1; D may be TRBD1 (6 bases). Germline loops: CDR1 MNHEY, CDR2 SMNVEV (reference sequence). The CDR3 spans 12 residues. Between the trimmed V and J ends, which lost 6 bases and 10 bases, there was a span of 15 bases.

This sequence joins TRBV28 and TRBJ1-5; D not certain. Looked up from germline, CDR1 is MDHEN and CDR2 is SYDVKM. CDR3 length: 14 amino acids. Trimming pared 6 bases from V and 6 bases from J, leaving 15 bases between. The CDR3 region is CASRGREYGQPQHF. CDR3 in DNA: TGTGCCAGCAGGGGTAGGGAGTATGGTCAGCCCCAGCATTTT.

The chain joins TRBV7-9 to TRBJ2-7, with TRBD1 matching 8 bases. Germline V CDR1 and CDR2: SEHNR, FQNEAQ (reference sequence). CDR3 length: 14 amino acids. The junction had 7 bases not matched to a gene; V was cut back by 8 bases and J by 1 base. The CDR3 protein is CASQLDRESYEQYF. CDR3 DNA sequence: TGTGCCAGCCAGTTGGACAGGGAATCCTACGAGCAGTACTTC.

The chain has TRBV5-6 and TRBJ1-4; 7 nucleotides line up with TRBD1. The V gene end was trimmed by 2 bases and the J gene end by 4 bases; junction bases not matched to a gene: 5. CDR3 length equals 15 residues. Germline values: CDR1 SGHDT, CDR2 YYEEEE. The CDR3 coding sequence is TGTGCCAGCAGCTTTGTAGGGACAGTTAATGAAAAACTGTTTTTT. Its protein is CASSFVGTVNEKLFF.

The chain is built from TRBV6-5 and TRBJ2-5; D may be TRBD2 (6 bases). V lost 8 bases and J 5 bases, leaving 12 bases between the germline ends. The CDR3 loop spans 12 amino acids. Germline CDR1 and CDR2: MNHEY and SVGAGI. DNA for the CDR3: TGTGCCAGCGGGGGGATGTACGAGACCCAGTACTTC. It translates to CASGGMYETQYF.

This chain joins TRBV7-6 and TRBJ2-5, with TRBD1 matching over 10 bases. Trimming cost V 0 bases and J 4 bases; bases outside gene matches: 8. Germline loops: CDR1 SGHVS, CDR2 FNYEAQ. The CDR3 consists of 17 residues. As DNA, the CDR3 is TGTGCCAGCAGCTTAGCGCCTGGTGGGACAGGGGTAGAGACCCAGTACTTC. As protein: CASSLAPGGTGVETQYF.